This T cell receptor (beta chain) is drawn from a study of patients and donors after allogeneic stem cell transplantation. MiXCR was run by TCRdb on the RT-PCR reads, yielding one entry per CDR3 protein. The table has approximately 210,000 distinct CDR3 sequences, roughly two fifths seen once. The CDR3 has 15 residues. Germline CDR1 reads SGHTA; CDR2 reads FQGNSA. Trimming left V 1 base short and J 2 bases short, with 9 bases between. Input material: blood, either unsorted or a sorted T cell fraction (not recorded which). The chain joins TRBV7-2 to TRBJ1-3; D call uncertain. This TCR was sampled from a human donor who was either an allogeneic HSCT recipient or a stem cell or donor lymphocyte infusion donor (not recorded which). It is not recorded whose cells these are; they may come from a transplant donor. In nucleotides, the CDR3 is TGTGCCAGCAGCTTAGACGGGTCAGCTGGAAACACCATATATTTT. It is translated as CASSLDGSAGNTIYF.